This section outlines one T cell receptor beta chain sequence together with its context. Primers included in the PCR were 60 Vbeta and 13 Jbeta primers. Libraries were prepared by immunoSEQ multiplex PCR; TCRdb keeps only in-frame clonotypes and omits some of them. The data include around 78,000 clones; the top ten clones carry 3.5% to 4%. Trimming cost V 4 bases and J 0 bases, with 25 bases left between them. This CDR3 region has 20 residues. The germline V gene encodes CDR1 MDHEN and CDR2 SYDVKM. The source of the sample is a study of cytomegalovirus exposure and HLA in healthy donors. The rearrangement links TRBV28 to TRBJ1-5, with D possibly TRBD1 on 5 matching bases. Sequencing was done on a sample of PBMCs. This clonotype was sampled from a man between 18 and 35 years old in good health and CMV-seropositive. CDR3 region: CASSWSSVEPEGYSNQPQHF. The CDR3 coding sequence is TGTGCCAGCAGTTGGTCTTCAGTGGAGCCGGAGGGGTATAGCAATCAGCCCCAGCATTTT.